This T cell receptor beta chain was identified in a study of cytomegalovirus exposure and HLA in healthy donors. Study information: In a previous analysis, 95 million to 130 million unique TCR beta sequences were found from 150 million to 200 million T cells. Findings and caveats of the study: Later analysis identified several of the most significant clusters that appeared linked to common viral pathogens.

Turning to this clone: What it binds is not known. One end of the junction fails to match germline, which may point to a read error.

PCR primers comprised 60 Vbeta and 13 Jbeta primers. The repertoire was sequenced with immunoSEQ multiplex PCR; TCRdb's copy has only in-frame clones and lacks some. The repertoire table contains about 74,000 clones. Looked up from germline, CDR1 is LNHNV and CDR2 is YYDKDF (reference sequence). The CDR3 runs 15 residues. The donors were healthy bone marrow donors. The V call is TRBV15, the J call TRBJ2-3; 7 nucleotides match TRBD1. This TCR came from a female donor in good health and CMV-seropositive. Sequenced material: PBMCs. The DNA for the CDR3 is TGTGCCACCAGTAGAGGGGACAGATTCACAGATACGCAGTATTTT. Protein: CATSRGDRFTDTQYF.